The 24 T cell receptor beta chains below come from one sample, sequenced in a study of response to subunit inactivated influenza vaccine. From the RT-PCR reads, TCRdb called clonotypes with MiXCR, one entry per CDR3 protein. The top ten clones hold approximately 3% of a sample with just under 550,000 distinct CDR3 sequences, under 25% of them seen once. The same sample was also studied in work on T cells expressing NK-cell markers. This second study says: The authors made TCR beta cDNA libraries by 5'RACE template switching. This switching added a universal primer site and UMIs.

Sequencing was performed on CD4+ T cells sorted from PBMCs, taken 11 to 12 days after vaccination. The receptors derive from a man aged 50 or older who received an inactivated influenza vaccine.

The genes are TRBV20-1 and TRBJ2-5, with 8 bases aligning to TRBD2. The CDR3 length is 14 residues. CDR1 is DFQATT, CDR2 SNEGSKA, per germline (reference sequence). V was clipped by 6 bases and J by 5 bases; unmatched bases: 11. The CDR3 loop is CSANGGGTWETQYF. Written as DNA, the CDR3 is TGCAGTGCGAACGGGGGGGGTACTTGGGAGACCCAGTACTTC.

The V gene is TRBV5-4, the J gene TRBJ2-6; 12 nucleotides align to TRBD2. With V trimmed by 4 bases and J by 0 bases, 5 bases remained unmatched. Germline V gives CDR1 SGHNT, CDR2 YYREEE (reference sequence). CDR3 length: 18 residues. The CDR3 protein is CASSTGLAGYSGANVLTF. CDR3 in DNA: TGTGCCAGCAGCACAGGACTAGCGGGGTACTCTGGGGCCAACGTCCTGACTTTC.

This sequence joins TRBV7-9 and TRBJ2-3, with TRBD2 identical over 9 bases. The germline V gene encodes CDR1 SEHNR and CDR2 FQNEAQ (reference sequence). V was clipped by 3 bases and J by 6 bases; unmatched bases: 13. The CDR3 extends over 17 amino acids. For the CDR3, the DNA is TGTGCCAGCAGCTTTATAGCGGGGGCCACCATTCCCGATACGCAGTATTTT. It translates to CASSFIAGATIPDTQYF.

This clonotype was seen a handful of times. This chain uses TRBV11-2 with TRBJ1-4; D ambiguous. CDR3 size: 15 residues. Trimming pared 1 base from V and 5 bases from J, leaving 11 bases between. CDR1 and CDR2 from the germline V gene are SGHAT and FQNNGV. CDR3 DNA sequence: TGTGCCAGCAGCTTAGGTGGCGGCCCGAATGAAAAACTGTTTTTT. It codes for CASSLGGGPNEKLFF.

The sample holds many counts of this clonotype. CDR3 coding DNA: TGTGCCAGCAGCTTGGGTTTTGGGGGTGAAGCTTTCTTT. Encoded protein: CASSLGFGGEAFF. J is TRBJ1-1 and V is TRBV5-5, with D possibly being TRBD1 (5 bases). This CDR3 comprises 13 residues. V lost 0 bases to trimming and J lost 7 bases, with 10 bases between them. Per germline, CDR1 SGHKS and CDR2 YYEKEE (reference sequence).

The chain joins TRBV3-1 to TRBJ1-1, with no clear D. Germline V CDR1 and CDR2: LGHDT, YNNKEL (reference sequence). CDR3 size: 13 residues. Trimming stripped 1 base from V and 8 bases from J, with 11 bases between. The DNA of the CDR3 is TGTGCCAGCAGCCAAGGCGTCGGCCGCGAAGCTTTCTTT. This encodes CASSQGVGREAFF.

This chain connects TRBV18 to TRBJ2-1, with no clear D. This CDR3 is built from 13 residues. Germline V lookup: CDR1 KGHSH, CDR2 LQKENI. V lost 3 bases to trimming and J lost 6 bases, with 9 bases between them. CDR3 residues: CASSPSRSNEQFF. The CDR3 bases are TGTGCCAGCTCACCCTCTAGGAGCAATGAGCAGTTCTTC. The whole variable domain, remainder taken from reference TRBV18 and TRBJ2-1, is NAGVMQNPRHLVRRRGQEARLRCSPMKGHSHVYWYRQLPEEGLKFMVYLQKENIIDESGMPKERFSAEFPKEGPSILRIQQVVRGDSAAYFCASSPSRSNEQFFGPGTRLTVL.

The chain employs TRBV12-2 and TRBJ2-7; the table assigns TRBD1, which was not confirmed against the DNA. TRBV12-2 is classified as a pseudogene. The CDR3 contains 15 residues. This CDR3 is CASRLQGWWSYEQYF. The CDR3 bases are TGTGCAAGTCGCTTGCAGGGATGGTGGTCCTACGAGCAGTACTTC.

The table lists this clonotype with many counts. The chain carries TRBV12-3 or TRBV12-4 and TRBJ2-2; 13 positions match TRBD2. The trim removed 6 bases at V and 8 bases at J, leaving 6 bases unmatched. This CDR3 contains 15 residues. This CDR3 reads CASRTSGGGAGELFF. CDR3 in DNA: TGTGCCAGCAGAACTAGCGGGGGGGGAGCTGGGGAGCTGTTTTTT.

This clonotype occurred a few times. This sequence joins TRBV18 and TRBJ1-1, with D possibly being TRBD1 (6 bases). CDR1 is KGHSH and CDR2 is LQKENI in the germline V gene. The germline V and J ends were trimmed by 4 bases and 3 bases, with 9 bases remaining between them. The CDR3 is 13 amino acids. This chain's CDR3 is CASSQKGDTEAFF. The DNA for the CDR3 is TGTGCCAGCTCACAAAAGGGGGACACTGAAGCTTTCTTT.

This clonotype appeared a few times. V usage is TRBV7-9 and J usage is TRBJ2-7; TRBD1 matches 7 bases. Germline CDR1 SEHNR, CDR2 FQNEAQ (reference sequence). Unmatched junction bases numbered 15, after V lost 7 bases and J lost 3 bases. The CDR3 length is 16 residues. This CDR3 reads CASTYWGFGDSYEQYF. DNA of the CDR3: TGTGCCAGCACCTACTGGGGGTTCGGGGACAGCTACGAGCAGTACTTC. Variable domain in full (rest from reference TRBV7-9 and TRBJ2-7): DTGVSQNPRHKITKRGQNVTFRCDPISEHNRLYWYRQTLGQGPEFLTYFQNEAQLEKSRLLSDRFSAERPKGSFSTLEIQRTEQGDSAMYLCASTYWGFGDSYEQYFGPGTRLTVT.

This clonotype was seen a few times. The chain recombines TRBV7-2 with TRBJ2-2; D perhaps matches TRBD1 (6 bases). CDR3 size: 13 residues. CDR1 SGHTA and CDR2 FQGNSA come from the germline V gene. Trimming cost V 4 bases and J 6 bases, with 9 bases left between them. The CDR3 loop is CASSSDSPGELFF. DNA for the CDR3: TGTGCCAGCAGCTCGGACAGCCCCGGGGAGCTGTTTTTT.

The rearrangement joins TRBV20-1 to TRBJ2-1, with D hard to call. The V gene lost 2 bases and the J gene lost 3 bases, with 5 bases spanning the gap. The CDR3 length is 12 residues. The germline V gene encodes CDR1 DFQATT and CDR2 SNEGSKA (reference sequence). CDR3 coding DNA: TGCAGTGCTAGACCCAACTACAATGAGCAGTTCTTC. This translates into CSARPNYNEQFF.

The chain links TRBV20-1 to TRBJ2-7, with D possibly TRBD1 on 5 matching bases. CDR1 is DFQATT, CDR2 SNEGSKA, per germline (reference sequence). The CDR3 sequence is 12 residues long. The CDR3 DNA reads as TGCAGGGTCGGCCAGGGTGGCTACGAGCAGTACTTC. It translates to CRVGQGGYEQYF.

The chain links TRBV3-1 to TRBJ2-1; 9 positions match TRBD2. The CDR3 loop spans 14 amino acids. J lost 6 bases, V lost 2 bases, and 2 bases had no gene match. Per germline, CDR1 LGHDT and CDR2 YNNKEL (reference sequence). For the CDR3, the DNA is TGTGCCAGCAGCCAACTTAGCGGGGGCAATGAGCAGTTCTTC. It encodes CASSQLSGGNEQFF.

This clonotype was seen a handful of times. The chain recombines TRBV4-2 with TRBJ2-7; D is unresolved. Trimming took off 1 base at V and 2 bases at J, with 6 bases between the two ends. This CDR3 is 13 amino acids long. Per germline, CDR1 LGHNA and CDR2 YNFKEQ. The CDR3 loop reads CASSQGPAYEQYF. In DNA, the CDR3 is TGTGCCAGCAGCCAAGGACCGGCCTACGAGCAGTACTTC.

This clonotype has more than one count but fewer than ten. This chain uses TRBV5-1 with TRBJ2-1, with D hard to call. The germline V and J ends were trimmed by 1 base and 6 bases, with 11 bases remaining between them. The CDR3 consists of 14 residues. CDR1 and CDR2 (germline): SGHRS, YFSETQ. Written as DNA, the CDR3 is TGCGCCAGCAGCTTGTTGGTCAGGAGCAATGAGCAGTTCTTC. Its translation: CASSLLVRSNEQFF.

CDR3: CAISESGLIYNEQFF. For the CDR3, the DNA is TGTGCCATCAGTGAGTCGGGACTAATCTACAATGAGCAGTTCTTC. This chain connects TRBV10-3 to TRBJ2-1; the match to TRBD2 covers 7 bases. After removal of 0 bases from V and 3 bases from J, the junction contained 2 bases not matched to a gene. The CDR3 covers 15 residues. The germline CDR1 and CDR2 sequences are ENHRY and SYGVKD.

This clonotype was found a few times. The chain recombines TRBV20-1 with TRBJ2-1, with 7 bases that match TRBD2. Looked up from germline, CDR1 is DFQATT and CDR2 is SNEGSKA (reference sequence). The ends lost 6 bases at V and 5 bases at J; junction bases unmatched: 7. This CDR3 comprises 13 residues. DNA for the CDR3: TGCAGTGCGAGGACTAGTCTCGACAATGAGCAGTTCTTC. Its protein product is CSARTSLDNEQFF.

This clonotype has just a few counts. The chain recombines TRBV10-3 with TRBJ1-5; no reliable D call. The CDR3 totals 12 residues. Trimming pared 3 bases from V and 4 bases from J, leaving 4 bases between. Germline V gene data show CDR1 as ENHRY and CDR2 as SYGVKD. The chain's CDR3 is CAISDRNQPQHF. CDR3 nucleotides: TGTGCCATCAGTGATAGGAATCAGCCCCAGCATTTT.

The chain has TRBV20-1 and TRBJ2-7; 8 bases map to TRBD1. There are 13 residues in the CDR3. Per germline, CDR1 DFQATT and CDR2 SNEGSKA (reference sequence). After removal of 6 bases from V and 7 bases from J, the junction contained 11 bases not matched to a gene. The CDR3 here is CSAARQGSGEQYF. The CDR3 DNA reads as TGCAGTGCCGCGAGACAGGGGTCTGGGGAGCAGTACTTC.

The chain carries TRBV5-1 and TRBJ2-1, with TRBD1 identical over 10 bases. Germline values: CDR1 SGHRS, CDR2 YFSETQ. CDR3 length: 15 residues. V lost 2 bases, J lost 6 bases, and 5 bases stayed unmatched. The CDR3 DNA reads TGCGCCAGCAGCTTTGGGGACAGGGGATTCAATGAGCAGTTCTTC. It codes for CASSFGDRGFNEQFF.

The chain uses TRBV5-6 and TRBJ2-1, with D perhaps given as TRBD1 or TRBD2 (5 bases each). Germline CDR1 and CDR2: SGHDT and YYEEEE. The V and J ends lost 5 bases and 6 bases respectively, with 12 bases between them. There are 13 residues in the CDR3. DNA for the CDR3: TGTGCCAGCAGTCACGGGACCTTCAATGAGCAGTTCTTC. It translates to CASSHGTFNEQFF.

This clonotype was counted ten times or more. The chain combines TRBV7-2 with TRBJ2-7; perhaps TRBD1 as D (5 bases). CDR1 SGHTA and CDR2 FQGNSA come from the germline V gene. This CDR3 has 13 residues. Between the trimmed V and J ends, which lost 2 bases and 4 bases, there was a span of 9 bases. CDR3 residues: CASSLNRQYEQYF. DNA of the CDR3: TGTGCCAGCAGCTTAAACAGGCAGTACGAGCAGTACTTC.